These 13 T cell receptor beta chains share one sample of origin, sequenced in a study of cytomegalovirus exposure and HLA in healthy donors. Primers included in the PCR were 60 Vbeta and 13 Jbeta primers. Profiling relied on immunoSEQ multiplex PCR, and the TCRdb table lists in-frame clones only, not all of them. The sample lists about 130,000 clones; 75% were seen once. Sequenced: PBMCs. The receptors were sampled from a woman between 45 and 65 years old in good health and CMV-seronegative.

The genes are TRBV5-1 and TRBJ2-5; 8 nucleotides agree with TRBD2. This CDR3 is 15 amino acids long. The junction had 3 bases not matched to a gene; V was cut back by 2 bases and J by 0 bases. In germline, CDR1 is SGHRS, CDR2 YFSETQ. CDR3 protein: CASSFSGIDQETQYF. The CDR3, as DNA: TGCGCCAGCAGCTTTAGCGGGATCGACCAAGAGACCCAGTACTTC.

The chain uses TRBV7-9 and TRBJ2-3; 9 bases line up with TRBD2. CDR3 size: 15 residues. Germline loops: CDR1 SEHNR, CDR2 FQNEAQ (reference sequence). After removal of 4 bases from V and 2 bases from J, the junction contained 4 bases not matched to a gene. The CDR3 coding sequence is TGTGCCAGCAGCTCGTGGACTAGCGCCACAGATACGCAGTATTTT. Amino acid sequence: CASSSWTSATDTQYF.

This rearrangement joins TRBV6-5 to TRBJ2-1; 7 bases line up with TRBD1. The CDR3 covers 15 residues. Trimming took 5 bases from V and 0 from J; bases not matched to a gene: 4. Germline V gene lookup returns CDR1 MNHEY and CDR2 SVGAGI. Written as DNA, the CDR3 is TGTGCCAGCAGTAGACAGGGAAGCTCCTACAATGAGCAGTTCTTC. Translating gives CASSRQGSSYNEQFF.

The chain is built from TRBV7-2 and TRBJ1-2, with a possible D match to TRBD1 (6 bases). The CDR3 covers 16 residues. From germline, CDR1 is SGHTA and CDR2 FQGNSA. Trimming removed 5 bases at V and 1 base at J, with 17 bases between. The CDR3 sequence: CASSPRGRGSNYGYTF. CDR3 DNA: TGTGCCAGCAGCCCCCGGGGAAGGGGGAGTAACTATGGCTACACCTTC.

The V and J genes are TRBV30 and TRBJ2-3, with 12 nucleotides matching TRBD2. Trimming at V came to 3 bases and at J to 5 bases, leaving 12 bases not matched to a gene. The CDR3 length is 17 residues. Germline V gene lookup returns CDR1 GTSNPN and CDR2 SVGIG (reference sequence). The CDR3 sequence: CAWSALRLAGAVDTQYF. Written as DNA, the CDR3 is TGTGCCTGGAGCGCCCTAAGACTAGCGGGAGCCGTAGATACGCAGTATTTT.

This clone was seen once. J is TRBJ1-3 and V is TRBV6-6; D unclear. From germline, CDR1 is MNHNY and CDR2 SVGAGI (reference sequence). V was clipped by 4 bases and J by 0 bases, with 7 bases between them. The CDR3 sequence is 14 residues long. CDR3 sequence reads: CASSLGSSGNTIYF. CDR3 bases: TGTGCCAGCAGTTTAGGGAGCTCTGGAAACACCATATATTTT.

CDR3 loop: CATSRDKGGEQYF. The CDR3 DNA is TGTGCCACCAGCAGAGATAAAGGGGGCGAGCAGTACTTC. The rearrangement joins TRBV15 to TRBJ2-7; possible D gene TRBD1, 6 bases. Germline V gene lookup returns CDR1 LNHNV and CDR2 YYDKDF (reference sequence). V shed 0 bases and J shed 6 bases, with 9 bases lying between them. The CDR3 consists of 13 residues.

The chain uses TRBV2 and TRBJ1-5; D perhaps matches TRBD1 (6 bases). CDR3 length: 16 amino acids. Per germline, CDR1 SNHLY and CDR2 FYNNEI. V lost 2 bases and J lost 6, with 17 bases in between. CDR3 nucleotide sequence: TGTGCCAGCAGTGAACCAGGGGTTTTATTCGTTCAGCCCCAGCATTTT. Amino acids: CASSEPGVLFVQPQHF.

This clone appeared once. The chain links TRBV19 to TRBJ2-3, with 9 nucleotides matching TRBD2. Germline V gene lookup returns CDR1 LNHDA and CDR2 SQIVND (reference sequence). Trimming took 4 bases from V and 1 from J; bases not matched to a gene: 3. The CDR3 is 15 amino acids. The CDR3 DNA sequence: TGTGCCAGTAGTACCATAGCGGGAGGCACAGATACGCAGTATTTT. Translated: CASSTIAGGTDTQYF. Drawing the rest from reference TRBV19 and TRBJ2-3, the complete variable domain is DGGITQSPKYLFRKEGQNVTLSCEQNLNHDAMYWYRQDPGQGLRLIYYSQIVNDFQKGDIAEGYSVSREKKESFPLTVTSAQKNPTAFYLCASSTIAGGTDTQYFGPGTRLTVL.

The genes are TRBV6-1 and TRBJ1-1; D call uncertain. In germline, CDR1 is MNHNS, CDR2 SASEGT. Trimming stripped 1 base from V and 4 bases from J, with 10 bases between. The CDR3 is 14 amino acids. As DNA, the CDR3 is TGTGCCAGCAGTGAAGTAGGGAGGACCACTGAAGCTTTCTTT. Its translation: CASSEVGRTTEAFF.

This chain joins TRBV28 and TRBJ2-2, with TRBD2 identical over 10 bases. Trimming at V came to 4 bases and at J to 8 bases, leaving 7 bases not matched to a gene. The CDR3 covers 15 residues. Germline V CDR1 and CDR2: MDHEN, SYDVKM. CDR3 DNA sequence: TGTGCCAGCAGTTCCCTAGCGGGAGAGGTTGGGGAGCTGTTTTTT. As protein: CASSSLAGEVGELFF.

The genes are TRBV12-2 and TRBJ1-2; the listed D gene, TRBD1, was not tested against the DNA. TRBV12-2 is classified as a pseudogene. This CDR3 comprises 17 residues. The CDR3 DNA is TGTGCAAGTCGCTTAGGCCCTAAGGGGCGAGCTAACTATGGCTACACCTTC. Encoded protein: CASRLGPKGRANYGYTF.

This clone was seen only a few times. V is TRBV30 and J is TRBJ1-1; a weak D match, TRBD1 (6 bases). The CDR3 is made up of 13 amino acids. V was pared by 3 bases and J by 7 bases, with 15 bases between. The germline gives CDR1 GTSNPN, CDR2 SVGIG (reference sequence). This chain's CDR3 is CAWRLDSGSEAFF. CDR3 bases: TGTGCCTGGAGACTGGACAGCGGGAGTGAAGCTTTCTTT.